This T cell receptor beta chain was captured by sequencing in a study of blood T cell repertoires in COVID-19. For the study at large: Specimens from acute and convalescent COVID-19 originated in the United States, Italy and Spain. T cells, B-cell-depleted T cells, or PBMCs supplied cDNA or gDNA.

The CDR3 is made up of 16 amino acids. V gave up 1 base and J gave up 4 bases; unmatched junction bases: 6. CDR1 and CDR2 (germline): MNHNS, SASEGT. Using immunoSEQ multiplex PCR, the repertoire was profiled, and TCRdb retains in-frame clones only, with some absent. This sample has 310,000 or so clones, with 90% found just once. This study enrolled people aged roughly 18 to 90 from about two dozen US geographic areas. Each participant's cohort was designated according to participant-reported clinical history. This receptor was identified in a woman aged 18-29 years with acute COVID-19. Source material: PBMCs or T cells enriched from blood (not recorded which). The chain has TRBV6-1 and TRBJ2-3, with 9 bases fitting TRBD2. The CDR3 DNA follows: TGTGCCAGCAGTGAAGGTAGCGGGAGTGGGGCAGATACGCAGTATTTT. Amino acid sequence: CASSEGSGSGADTQYF.